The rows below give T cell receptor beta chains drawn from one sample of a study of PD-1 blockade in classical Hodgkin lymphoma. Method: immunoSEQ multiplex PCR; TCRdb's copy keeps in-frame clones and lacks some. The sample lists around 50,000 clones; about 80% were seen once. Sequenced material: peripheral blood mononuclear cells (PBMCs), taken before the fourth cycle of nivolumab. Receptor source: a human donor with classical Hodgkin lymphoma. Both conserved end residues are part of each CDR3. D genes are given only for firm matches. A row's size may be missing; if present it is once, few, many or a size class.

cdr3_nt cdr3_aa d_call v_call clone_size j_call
TGTGCCACCAGCAGAGATCCATCACCAGACAATGAGCAGTTCTTC CATSRDPSPDNEQFF NA TRBV15 NA TRBJ2-1
TGTGCCAGCAGTTTTCCGGCATGGGGTGGCTACACCTTC CASSFPAWGGYTF NA TRBV28 once TRBJ1-2
TGTGCCATCGGACCCACCGACAGGTACTATGGCTACACCTTC CAIGPTDRYYGYTF NA TRBV10-3 NA TRBJ1-2
TGCGCCAGCAGCTTGAGGGGGACCTTCACAGATACGCAGTATTTT CASSLRGTFTDTQYF NA TRBV5-1 NA TRBJ2-3
TGTGCCAGCAGTTCCCAAGATGAAAAACTGTTTTTT CASSSQDEKLFF NA TRBV6-5 once TRBJ1-4
TGTGCCAGCAGCCTGGACACAGATACGCAGTATTTT CASSLDTDTQYF NA TRBV5-4 NA TRBJ2-3
TGTGCCAGCAAAGTCGAGACTAGCGGGAGATGGGAGACCCAGTACTTC CASKVETSGRWETQYF TRBD2 TRBV7-2 NA TRBJ2-5
TGTGCCAGCAGTCCCGTGGGGGGAACGAACACCGGGGAGCTGTTTTTT CASSPVGGTNTGELFF NA TRBV25-1 few TRBJ2-2
TGTGCCAGCCAAGTCGGTAGCAATCAGCCCCAGCATTTT CASQVGSNQPQHF NA TRBV14 NA TRBJ1-5
TGCAGCGTTGAAAGGGGGATCGGAGAGACCCAGTACTTC CSVERGIGETQYF NA TRBV29-1 NA TRBJ2-5
TGTGCCAGTAGTGCCTACACAGGGGGCCGCTATGGCTACACCTTC CASSAYTGGRYGYTF TRBD1 TRBV19 NA TRBJ1-2
TGCAGCGTTGAAGGGACTAGCGGGCGCACAGATACGCAGTATTTT CSVEGTSGRTDTQYF TRBD2 TRBV29-1 once TRBJ2-3
TGTGCCAGCAGCTTACCGGACAGGGAAGAGTTCTTC CASSLPDREEFF TRBD1 TRBV11-2 NA TRBJ2-1
TGTGCCAGCAGCCGCGACAGCCAAGAGACCCAGTACTTC CASSRDSQETQYF NA TRBV5-4 once TRBJ2-5
TGCAGCGTTGACCCCCGGGATGGGCTCTATTTT CSVDPRDGLYF NA TRBV29-1 NA TRBJ2-3
TGTGCCAGCAGCTTGTTGGGGCCGGCTAATGAAAAACTGTTTTTT CASSLLGPANEKLFF NA TRBV11-3 NA TRBJ1-4
TGTGCCAGCAGCGTTCATTCGGGACAGTACTACAATGAGCAGTTCTTC CASSVHSGQYYNEQFF TRBD1 TRBV9 NA TRBJ2-1
TGTGCCAGCAGCGTAGACCCGGGACAGACGGCTTTCTTT CASSVDPGQTAFF TRBD1 TRBV9 once TRBJ1-1
TGTGCCAGAAGCTTTTCCTACCGGGACAGGGTACCAGATACGCAGTATTTT CARSFSYRDRVPDTQYF NA TRBV7-5 once TRBJ2-3
TGTGCCAGCAGCTCTGCGTTGGGGGGCTCCTCAGGCGAGCAGTACTTC CASSSALGGSSGEQYF NA TRBV11-3 NA TRBJ2-7
TGTGCCAGCAGAAAACAGGGGCGGAACACTGAAGCTTTCTTT CASRKQGRNTEAFF TRBD1 TRBV6-6 NA TRBJ1-1
TGTGCCAGCAGCCCCGGGACCGCCGGCAACTATGGCTACACCTTC CASSPGTAGNYGYTF NA TRBV11-3 NA TRBJ1-2
TGTGCCAGCACCGGGGACTTCAATCAGCCCCAGCATTTT CASTGDFNQPQHF NA TRBV6-1 many TRBJ1-5
TGTGCCAGCAGCCCCCGGGACCCCCTGTTCTTC CASSPRDPLFF NA TRBV7-9 many TRBJ2-1
TGTGCCAGCAGTTACTCGCGCGTATGGGACTATGGCTACACCTTC CASSYSRVWDYGYTF NA TRBV6-5 once TRBJ1-2
TGTGCCAGCAGTGAAGCGGGGACAGCAAGCTACGAGCAGTACTTC CASSEAGTASYEQYF TRBD1 TRBV6-1 NA TRBJ2-7
TGTGCCAGCAGTTTAGGGCAGGGGTTCAGACAGCCCCAGCATTTT CASSLGQGFRQPQHF NA TRBV28 NA TRBJ1-5
TGTGCCAGCAGCCAGACAGGGGGCGCTAATTCACCCCTCCACTTT CASSQTGGANSPLHF TRBD1 TRBV7-9 NA TRBJ1-6
TGTGCCAGCAGTTTTTTGGGTAGCGGGAGGAATGAGCAGTTCTTC CASSFLGSGRNEQFF TRBD2 TRBV28 NA TRBJ2-1
TGTGCCAGCAGTTTGACCAATGAGCAGTTCTTC CASSLTNEQFF NA TRBV28 once TRBJ2-1
TGTGCCAGCAGTGTCGGGACTACGGACAATGAGCAGTTCTTC CASSVGTTDNEQFF TRBD2 TRBV6-1 NA TRBJ2-1